The rows below give T cell receptor beta chains drawn from one sample of a study of shared clonotypes between healthy human individuals. Data came from immunoSEQ multiplex PCR; TCRdb stores just in-frame clones and leaves some out. The repertoire has fewer than 600,000 clones, roughly 77% of them found once; the top ten carry roughly 13%. The sample comprised PBMCs. The receptors shown here come from a woman aged 40 to 55 in good health. Some clones in this sample may be carry-over from other donors' samples. CDR3s include the opening cysteine and the closing phenylalanine or tryptophan. The order of the fields is CDR3 protein, CDR3 DNA, J gene, V gene, clone size, D gene. A D gene is named only where the DNA matches it firmly. Some rows mark clone size as missing; the rest say once, few, many or name a class of expanded clone.

CDR3: CASSLASSGMYNEQFF
DNA: TGCGCCAGCAGCTTGGCCTCTAGCGGGATGTACAATGAGCAGTTCTTC
J: TRBJ2-1
V: TRBV5-1
size: .
D: TRBD2

CDR3: CASGQGHWAYNEQFF
DNA: TGTGCCTCGGGACAGGGGCATTGGGCCTACAATGAGCAGTTCTTC
J: TRBJ2-1
V: TRBV19
size: once
D: TRBD1

CDR3: CAWSDGLWCHRGAVF
DNA: TGTGCCTGGAGCGACGGACTTTGGTGCCACCGGGGAGCTGTTTTT
J: TRBJ2-2
V: TRBV30
size: few
D: .

CDR3: CASSLVPGDNEQFF
DNA: TGCGCCAGCAGCTTGGTTCCGGGAGACAATGAGCAGTTCTTC
J: TRBJ2-1
V: TRBV5-1
size: .
D: .

CDR3: CSVESSGNTIYF
DNA: TGCAGCGTTGAGTCCTCTGGAAACACCATATATTTT
J: TRBJ1-3
V: TRBV29-1
size: .
D: .

CDR3: CASSYNQGVGNTIYF
DNA: TGTGCCAGCAGCTACAACCAGGGGGTAGGAAACACCATATATTTT
J: TRBJ1-3
V: TRBV7-2
size: .
D: TRBD1

CDR3: CAGGQLSDTQYF
DNA: TGTGCCGGCGGCCAGCTTTCAGATACGCAGTATTTT
J: TRBJ2-3
V: TRBV30
size: .
D: .

CDR3: CASIRGFGQPQHF
DNA: TGTGCCAGTATTCGAGGGTTTGGACAGCCCCAGCATTTT
J: TRBJ1-5
V: TRBV19
size: few
D: .

CDR3: CASSLMGLAPTNTGELFF
DNA: TGTGCCAGCAGCTTAATGGGACTAGCGCCCACGAACACCGGGGAGCTGTTTTTT
J: TRBJ2-2
V: TRBV7-3
size: .
D: TRBD2

CDR3: CASSHGTDVTEPQHF
DNA: TGTGCCAGCAGCCACGGTACCGATGTGACGGAACCCCAGCATTTT
J: TRBJ1-5
V: TRBV9
size: .
D: .

CDR3: CASSQDLSLEQYF
DNA: TGTGCCAGCAGCCAAGACCTCAGCCTTGAGCAGTACTTC
J: TRBJ2-7
V: TRBV4-2
size: .
D: .

CDR3: CASSAHPRTRAGELFF
DNA: TGTGCCAGCAGTGCCCACCCAAGGACTAGGGCCGGGGAGCTGTTTTTT
J: TRBJ2-2
V: TRBV6-1
size: .
D: TRBD2

CDR3: CASSVNAVPGNTIYF
DNA: TGTGCCAGCAGCGTAAATGCAGTACCTGGAAACACCATATATTTT
J: TRBJ1-3
V: TRBV9
size: once
D: .

CDR3: CASSSGYQSYNEQFF
DNA: TGTGCCAGTAGTAGCGGATACCAGTCCTACAATGAGCAGTTCTTC
J: TRBJ2-1
V: TRBV19
size: .
D: .

CDR3: CASSVPGQGFTEQFF
DNA: TGTGCCAGCAGCGTACCGGGACAGGGGTTTACTGAGCAGTTCTTC
J: TRBJ2-1
V: TRBV7-2
size: .
D: TRBD1

CDR3: CASSRKRDYTDTQYF
DNA: TGTGCCAGCAGCCGTAAGCGGGACTACACAGATACGCAGTATTTT
J: TRBJ2-3
V: TRBV5-8
size: .
D: TRBD2

CDR3: CASSLYRGNEQFF
DNA: TGTGCCAGTAGTTTATATCGGGGGAATGAGCAGTTCTTC
J: TRBJ2-1
V: TRBV27
size: .
D: .

CDR3: CASSESTGSGNTIYF
DNA: TGCGCCAGCAGTGAGTCGACCGGCTCTGGAAACACCATATATTTT
J: TRBJ1-3
V: TRBV10-1
size: .
D: .

CDR3: CAWSVPRQGRLSYGYTF
DNA: TGTGCCTGGAGTGTACCTAGGCAGGGAAGATTGAGCTATGGCTACACCTTC
J: TRBJ1-2
V: TRBV30
size: .
D: .

CDR3: CASSLLAGYSYNEQFF
DNA: TGTGCCAGCAGTTTATTAGCGGGATACTCCTACAATGAGCAGTTCTTC
J: TRBJ2-1
V: TRBV7-2
size: .
D: TRBD2

CDR3: CASSIDRGHYEQYF
DNA: TGTGCCAGCAGCATTGACAGGGGGCACTACGAGCAGTACTTC
J: TRBJ2-7
V: TRBV11-3
size: .
D: TRBD1

CDR3: CASSPTTADTQYF
DNA: TGTGCCAGCTCACCAACAACGGCAGATACGCAGTATTTT
J: TRBJ2-3
V: TRBV18
size: .
D: .

CDR3: CASSLDLVLAGGYNEQFF
DNA: TGTGCCAGCAGCTTAGACCTCGTACTAGCGGGAGGGTACAATGAGCAGTTCTTC
J: TRBJ2-1
V: TRBV7-2
size: .
D: TRBD2

CDR3: CASRRQVEYNEQFF
DNA: TGTGCCAGCAGACGACAAGTAGAGTACAATGAGCAGTTCTTC
J: TRBJ2-1
V: TRBV2
size: once
D: .

CDR3: CASSLGDRGRRGGYTF
DNA: TGTGCCAGCAGCCTAGGGGACAGGGGCCGCCGGGGGGGCTACACCTTC
J: TRBJ1-2
V: TRBV7-2
size: .
D: TRBD1

CDR3: CASSQQDGTGGTSSYEQYF
DNA: TGCGCCAGCAGCCAGCAGGATGGGACAGGGGGGACAAGCTCCTACGAGCAGTACTTC
J: TRBJ2-7
V: TRBV4-1
size: .
D: TRBD1

CDR3: CASSPTGGYSPLHF
DNA: TGTGCCAGCTCCCCGACAGGGGGGTATTCACCCCTCCACTTT
J: TRBJ1-6
V: TRBV25-1
size: .
D: TRBD1

CDR3: CASSSTGTGGEYGYTF
DNA: TGTGCCAGCAGCTCGACCGGGACAGGGGGCGAATATGGCTACACCTTC
J: TRBJ1-2
V: TRBV28
size: .
D: TRBD1

CDR3: CAWSPPDRDNTEAFF
DNA: TGTGCCTGGAGCCCTCCGGACAGGGACAACACTGAAGCTTTCTTT
J: TRBJ1-1
V: TRBV30
size: .
D: TRBD1

CDR3: CASSRTTGTNTEAFF
DNA: TGTGCCAGCAGCCGTACGACAGGGACGAACACTGAAGCTTTCTTT
J: TRBJ1-1
V: TRBV11-2
size: .
D: TRBD1

CDR3: CASSHGTSGRYNEQFF
DNA: TGCGCCAGCAGCCACGGGACTAGCGGGAGGTACAATGAGCAGTTCTTC
J: TRBJ2-1
V: TRBV5-1
size: few
D: TRBD2

CDR3: CASSLGVNEQFF
DNA: TGTGCCAGCTCCCTTGGGGTCAATGAGCAGTTCTTC
J: TRBJ2-1
V: TRBV18
size: .
D: .

CDR3: CASSSPGKNEQYF
DNA: TGTGCCAGCAGTTCCCCGGGGAAGAATGAGCAGTACTTC
J: TRBJ2-7
V: TRBV27
size: .
D: .

CDR3: CASSLVSDNVPGSGANVLTF
DNA: TGTGCCAGCAGTTTGGTCTCCGATAACGTCCCCGGCTCTGGGGCCAACGTCCTGACTTTC
J: TRBJ2-6
V: TRBV27
size: .
D: .

CDR3: CASSPATGEETQYF
DNA: TGTGCCAGCTCACCGGCTACAGGGGAAGAGACCCAGTACTTC
J: TRBJ2-5
V: TRBV18
size: .
D: TRBD1

CDR3: CSVVRDIWGEQYF
DNA: TGCAGCGTAGTACGGGACATTTGGGGCGAGCAGTACTTC
J: TRBJ2-7
V: TRBV29-1
size: few
D: .

CDR3: CASSPTSGSGTQYF
DNA: TGTGCCAGCAGCCCTACTTCTGGATCGGGTACGCAGTATTTT
J: TRBJ2-3
V: TRBV7-3
size: .
D: .

CDR3: CASSLSSGTDTQYF
DNA: TGTGCCAGCAGCTTGAGTAGCGGGACAGATACGCAGTATTTT
J: TRBJ2-3
V: TRBV7-9
size: .
D: TRBD2

CDR3: CASSLGQGIQPQHF
DNA: TGCGCCAGCAGCTTAGGACAGGGAATACAGCCCCAGCATTTT
J: TRBJ1-5
V: TRBV5-1
size: few
D: TRBD1

CDR3: CASSNWYEQFF
DNA: TGTGCCAGCAGTAACTGGTATGAGCAGTTCTTC
J: TRBJ2-1
V: TRBV28
size: .
D: .

CDR3: CASSLRGGRGDTQYF
DNA: TGTGCCAGCAGCTTACGGGGCGGGAGAGGAGATACGCAGTATTTT
J: TRBJ2-3
V: TRBV7-3
size: .
D: TRBD2

CDR3: CASSYAGTSGYEQYF
DNA: TGTGCCAGCAGTTACGCCGGGACTAGCGGCTACGAGCAGTACTTC
J: TRBJ2-7
V: TRBV6-5
size: .
D: TRBD2

CDR3: CASSSRTGGRNEQFF
DNA: TGTGCCAGCAGTTCTCGGACAGGGGGCAGGAATGAGCAGTTCTTC
J: TRBJ2-1
V: TRBV6-6
size: .
D: TRBD1

CDR3: CASSSPRATGNYEQYF
DNA: TGTGCCAGCAGCTCCCCCCGTGCGACAGGGAACTACGAGCAGTACTTC
J: TRBJ2-7
V: TRBV7-9
size: .
D: TRBD1

CDR3: CASSLVKNSYEQYF
DNA: TGTGCCAGCAGCTTAGTCAAGAACTCCTACGAGCAGTACTTC
J: TRBJ2-7
V: TRBV7-8
size: .
D: .

CDR3: CASSIGEGSGSYEQYF
DNA: TGTGCCAGTAGTATAGGTGAAGGTAGCGGATCCTACGAGCAGTACTTC
J: TRBJ2-7
V: TRBV19
size: .
D: .

CDR3: CATSKPTRGNTEAFF
DNA: TGTGCCACCAGCAAACCAACCAGGGGGAACACTGAAGCTTTCTTT
J: TRBJ1-1
V: TRBV15
size: .
D: .

CDR3: CASSYSGGDYNEQFF
DNA: TGCGCCAGCAGCTATAGCGGGGGCGATTACAATGAGCAGTTCTTC
J: TRBJ2-1
V: TRBV5-1
size: .
D: TRBD2

CDR3: CASSSTGDSRYGYTF
DNA: TGTGCCAGCAGCTCGACGGGGGACAGTCGCTATGGCTACACCTTC
J: TRBJ1-2
V: TRBV5-5
size: .
D: TRBD1

CDR3: CASSLGQQGVVANEKLFF
DNA: TGTGCCAGCAGCTTAGGACAACAGGGGGTAGTGGCTAATGAAAAACTGTTTTTT
J: TRBJ1-4
V: TRBV7-2
size: .
D: TRBD1

CDR3: CASSLEAGGLAFF
DNA: TGTGCCAGCAGCTTAGAGGCCGGAGGGCTAGCTTTCTTT
J: TRBJ1-1
V: TRBV7-9
size: once
D: .

CDR3: CASSLLSYSGNTIYF
DNA: TGTGCCAGCAGTTTATTGAGTTACTCTGGAAACACCATATATTTT
J: TRBJ1-3
V: TRBV28
size: .
D: .